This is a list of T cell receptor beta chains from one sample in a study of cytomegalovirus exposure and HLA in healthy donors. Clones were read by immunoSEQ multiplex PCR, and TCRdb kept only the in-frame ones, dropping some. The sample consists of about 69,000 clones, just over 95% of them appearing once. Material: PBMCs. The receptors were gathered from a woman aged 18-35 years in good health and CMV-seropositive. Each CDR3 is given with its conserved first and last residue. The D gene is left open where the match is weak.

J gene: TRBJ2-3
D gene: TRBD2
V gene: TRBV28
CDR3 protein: CASSFGGVRADTQYF
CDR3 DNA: TGTGCCAGCAGTTTTGGGGGGGTGCGGGCAGATACGCAGTATTTT

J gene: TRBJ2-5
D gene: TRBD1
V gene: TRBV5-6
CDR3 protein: CASSRQGIEETQYF
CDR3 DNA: TGTGCCAGCAGCCGACAGGGGATAGAAGAGACCCAGTACTTC

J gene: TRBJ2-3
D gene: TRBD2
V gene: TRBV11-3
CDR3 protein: CASSWIAGGSADTQYF
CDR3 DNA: TGTGCCAGCAGCTGGATAGCGGGAGGGAGTGCAGATACGCAGTATTTT

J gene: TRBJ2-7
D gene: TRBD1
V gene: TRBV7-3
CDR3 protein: CASSSTGGNEQYF
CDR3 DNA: TGTGCCAGCAGCTCGACAGGGGGCAACGAGCAGTACTTC

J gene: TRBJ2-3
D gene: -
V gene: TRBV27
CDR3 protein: CASSLGTDTQYF
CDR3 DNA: TGTGCCAGCAGTCTAGGAACAGATACGCAGTATTTT

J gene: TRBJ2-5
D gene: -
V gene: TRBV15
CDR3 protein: CATSGMSSVRGGQETQYF
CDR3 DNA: TGTGCCACCAGCGGAATGTCCTCAGTGAGGGGGGGTCAAGAGACCCAGTACTTC

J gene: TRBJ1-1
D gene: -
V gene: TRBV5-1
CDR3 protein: CASSLDRLNTEAFF
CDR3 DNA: TGCGCCAGCAGCCTGGACAGATTGAACACTGAAGCTTTCTTT

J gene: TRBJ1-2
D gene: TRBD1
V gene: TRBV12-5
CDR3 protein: CASGLAGGTGYTF
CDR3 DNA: TGTGCTAGTGGTTTGGCAGGGGGCACTGGCTACACCTTC

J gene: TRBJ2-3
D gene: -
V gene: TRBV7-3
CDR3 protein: CASSLGTTVGDTQYF
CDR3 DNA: TGTGCCAGCAGCCTTGGGACAACGGTAGGAGATACGCAGTATTTT

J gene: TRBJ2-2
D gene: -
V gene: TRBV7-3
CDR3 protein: CASSRVGTPGNTGELFF
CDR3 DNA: TGTGCCAGCAGTCGGGTTGGCACTCCCGGGAACACCGGGGAGCTGTTTTTT

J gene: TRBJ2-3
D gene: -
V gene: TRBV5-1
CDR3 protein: CASRLQGNSDTQYF
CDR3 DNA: TGCGCCAGCCGACTACAGGGTAATTCAGATACGCAGTATTTT